One and the same sample provided the 9 T cell receptor beta chains below, sequenced in a study of control samples from healthy donors and cancer patients. Only in-frame clones appear in the TCRdb table, and some are missing; sequencing was by immunoSEQ multiplex PCR. Altogether approximately 100,000 clones are present, roughly four fifths being singletons, with the ten largest covering roughly 2%. Input material: blood. All receptors derive from a man between 60 and 75 years old in good health.

The chain uses TRBV4-2 and TRBJ2-5; 10 bases are a match to TRBD2. The germline gives CDR1 LGHNA, CDR2 YNFKEQ. Trimming removed 8 bases from V and 0 bases from J; junction bases left unmatched: 6. This CDR3 has 15 residues. CDR3 coding DNA: TGTGCCAGCTCAGCGGGAGGGATTTACCAAGAGACCCAGTACTTC. Protein: CASSAGGIYQETQYF.

The rearrangement joins TRBV6-2 or TRBV6-3 to TRBJ2-3; 7 positions agree with TRBD2. V gave up 4 bases and J gave up 3 bases; unmatched junction bases: 7. This CDR3 contains 15 residues. The germline gives CDR1 MNHEY, CDR2 SVGEGT. The CDR3 DNA reads TGTGCCAGCAGTTCCCTAGCGGAGGGGACAGATACGCAGTATTTT. Translating it yields CASSSLAEGTDTQYF.

This clone came up once. The V and J genes are TRBV11-2 and TRBJ2-1; D could derive from TRBD1 or TRBD2 (7 bases each). Trimming removed 7 bases from V and 3 bases from J, with 16 bases in between. The CDR3 totals 15 residues. The V gene's germline CDR1 is SGHAT and CDR2 FQNNGV. CDR3 sequence: CASMQGGGGYNEQFF. The CDR3 nucleotides are TGTGCCAGCATGCAGGGAGGGGGCGGCTACAATGAGCAGTTCTTC.

This clone was found a few times. The genes are TRBV15 and TRBJ1-5; D gene uncertain. Germline values: CDR1 LNHNV, CDR2 YYDKDF (reference sequence). The ends were cut back, 0 bases at V and 6 bases at J, with 3 bases in the middle. This CDR3 is built from 12 residues. CDR3 nucleotide sequence: TGTGCCACCAGCAGAGACACTCAGCCCCAGCATTTT. Translating it yields CATSRDTQPQHF.

The genes are TRBV7-2 and TRBJ2-1; no clear D gene. Per the germline V gene, CDR1 is SGHTA and CDR2 is FQGNSA. The CDR3 contains 14 residues. Trimming pared 3 bases from V and 8 bases from J, leaving 14 bases between. The CDR3 here is CASSLSTGAHEQFF. In nucleotides, the CDR3 is TGTGCCAGCAGCTTGTCTACGGGCGCCCATGAGCAGTTCTTC. Together with reference TRBV7-2 and TRBJ2-1, the CDR3 gives the full variable domain: GAGVSQSPSNKVTEKGKDVELRCDPISGHTALYWYRQSLGQGLEFLIYFQGNSAPDKSGLPSDRFSAERTGGSVSTLTIQRTQQEDSAVYLCASSLSTGAHEQFFGPGTRLTVL.

Comment on this clone: The sample carries other DNA sequences with the same CDR3. The chain employs TRBV3-1 (or the pseudogene TRBV3-2) and TRBJ2-5, with D possibly matching TRBD2 (5 bases). The germline V and J ends were trimmed by 1 base and 7 bases, with 10 bases remaining between them. The germline V gene encodes CDR1 LGHDT and CDR2 YNNKEL (reference sequence). The CDR3 consists of 13 residues. CDR3 bases: TGTGCCAGCAGCCAAGGTGGTCGGGGGACCCAGTACTTC. Residues: CASSQGGRGTQYF.

The genes are TRBV7-9 and TRBJ2-3; D might be TRBD2 (6 bases). The CDR3 covers 12 residues. The V end was cut by 5 bases, the J end by 6 bases, with 9 bases between. Germline CDR1 SEHNR, CDR2 FQNEAQ (reference sequence). CDR3 DNA: TGTGCCAGCAGCCATGGGGGGGATACGCAGTATTTT. Its protein is CASSHGGDTQYF.

The chain carries TRBV5-1 and TRBJ2-2; maybe TRBD1 (5 bases). The CDR3 contains 15 residues. The V end was cut by 0 bases, the J end by 5 bases, with 11 bases between. In germline, CDR1 is SGHRS, CDR2 YFSETQ. CDR3 in amino acids: CASSLGQGGTGELFF. DNA of the CDR3: TGCGCCAGCAGCTTGGGGCAGGGTGGAACCGGGGAGCTGTTTTTT.

This chain links TRBV15 with TRBJ1-5; TRBD1 matches 9 bases. V gave up 0 bases and J gave up 4 bases; unmatched junction bases: 4. The CDR3 contains 16 residues. From germline, CDR1 is LNHNV and CDR2 YYDKDF (reference sequence). The CDR3 DNA reads TGTGCCACCAGCAGAGATCAACAGGGGGCGAATCAGCCCCAGCATTTT. Its protein product is CATSRDQQGANQPQHF.